A single sample is the source of the 4 T cell receptor beta chains below, sequenced in a study of identical twins (dated by TCRdb to about 2016). Library creation used 5' RACE. Sequencing was carried out with an Illumina HiSeq 2000. TCRdb reprocessing: public reads trimmed at Q25 with fastp, clones called with MiXCR, in-frame beta chains kept. A single entry per CDR3 protein holds the most common genes and DNA from its merged rows. The table for this sample lists 1,800,000 or so distinct CDR3 sequences; about 32% of them were counted only once. Approximately 0.25% of the sample is held by the ten biggest clonotypes. The specimen sequenced was cord blood. These receptors were collected from a newborn girl in good health.

The chain uses TRBV2 and TRBJ2-1; no reliable D call. The V and J ends lost 8 bases and 8 bases respectively, with 16 bases between them. The CDR3 has 13 residues. The germline V gene encodes CDR1 SNHLY and CDR2 FYNNEI. The CDR3 DNA follows: TGTGCCAGCGATTCGCCGACTTATTATGAGCAGTTCTTC. Protein: CASDSPTYYEQFF.

A word on this clonotype: The junction and the germline gene differ at one end; a read error may be behind it. The rearrangement links TRBV6-1 to TRBJ1-4, with TRBD1 matching 7 bases. Germline CDR1 reads MNHNS; CDR2 reads SASEGT. This CDR3 contains 13 residues. CDR3 amino acids: CAISEAIRDRLFF. The CDR3 nucleotides read TGTGCCATCAGTGAAGCGATCCGGGACAGACTGTTTTTT.

The genes are TRBV12-3 or TRBV12-4 and TRBJ2-2; perhaps TRBD2 as D (5 bases). V was trimmed by 8 bases and J by 6 bases, leaving 16 bases between them. This CDR3 comprises 14 residues. In DNA, the CDR3 is TGTGCCAGCCGCCAGGTGGGAGAACCCGGGGAGCTGTTTTTT. This encodes CASRQVGEPGELFF.

The chain has TRBV11-1 and TRBJ2-5; D possibly matches TRBD1 or TRBD2 (5 bases each). With 1 base removed from V and 11 bases from J, the gap between germline ends came to 20 bases. Germline V gene lookup returns CDR1 SGHAT and CDR2 FQDESV (reference sequence). This CDR3 contains 15 residues. CDR3 bases: TGTGCCAGCAGCTTAGTTGGGGGAGTGGGCAATGAGCAGTACTTC. Its translation is CASSLVGGVGNEQYF.